The 28 T cell receptor beta chains given below trace back to one sample, sequenced in a study of shared clonotypes between healthy human individuals. Profiled with immunoSEQ multiplex PCR; TCRdb holds only in-frame clones, not every one. The table includes 2 million to 3 million clones, 93% detected once. The sequenced sample consisted of naive CD4+ T cells from PBMCs. Subset defined: CD45RA+ positively selected. The receptors come from a young man in good health. Some clones in this sample may be carry-over from other donors' samples.

The chain uses TRBV9 and TRBJ1-5; a possible D gene is TRBD1 (5 bases). The CDR3 runs to 15 residues. The V end lost 3 bases, the J end lost 6 bases, and 16 bases lay between the germline ends. Germline values: CDR1 SGDLS, CDR2 YYNGEE. In nucleotides, the CDR3 is TGTGCCAGCAGCGAAAGAGGGGACTTAACTCAGCCCCAGCATTTT. The encoded protein is CASSERGDLTQPQHF. Full variable domain (rest looked up from reference TRBV9 and TRBJ1-5): DSGVTQTPKHLITATGQRVTLRCSPRSGDLSVYWYQQSLDQGLQFLIQYYNGEERAKGNILERFSAQQFPDLHSELNLSSLELGDSALYFCASSERGDLTQPQHFGDGTRLSIL.

The CDR3 DNA sequence: TGTGCCAGCAGTCTACTCTCTAGCACAGATACGCAGTATTTT. Translating gives CASSLLSSTDTQYF. The chain recombines TRBV6-7 with TRBJ2-3; D is uncertain. TRBV6-7 carries the ORF label, with uncertain function. The length of the CDR3 is 14 residues. V lost 5 bases, J lost 0 bases, and 9 bases lay in between.

V and J are TRBV7-9 and TRBJ2-3; D is ambiguous. Germline CDR1 SEHNR, CDR2 FQNEAQ (reference sequence). This CDR3 has 12 amino acids. V lost 8 bases to trimming and J lost 2 bases, with 8 bases between them. CDR3: CASGGYTDTQYF. CDR3 DNA sequence: TGTGCCAGCGGCGGCTACACAGATACGCAGTATTTT. Full variable domain (rest looked up from reference TRBV7-9 and TRBJ2-3): DTGVSQNPRHKITKRGQNVTFRCDPISEHNRLYWYRQTLGQGPEFLTYFQNEAQLEKSRLLSDRFSAERPKGSFSTLEIQRTEQGDSAMYLCASGGYTDTQYFGPGTRLTVL.

The chain couples TRBV5-4 to TRBJ2-5; the match to TRBD2 covers 12 bases. The CDR3 spans 15 residues. The V segment lost 4 bases and the J segment 6 bases; nucleotides outside the gene matches: 7. CDR1 SGHNT and CDR2 YYREEE come from the germline V gene (reference sequence). The CDR3 DNA sequence: TGTGCCAGCAGCCAGCAGACTAGCGGGGGAAAGACCCAGTACTTC. Translating gives CASSQQTSGGKTQYF.

The chain joins TRBV5-1 to TRBJ2-1; D perhaps matches TRBD2 (6 bases). This CDR3 spans 16 amino acids. CDR1 is SGHRS and CDR2 is YFSETQ in the germline V gene. V lost 4 bases and J lost 0, with 14 bases in between. CDR3 sequence (DNA): TGCGCCAGCAGCCTGGTAGCGGTAAGCTCCTACAATGAGCAGTTCTTC. Translating gives CASSLVAVSSYNEQFF. Full variable domain (outside the CDR3, taken from reference TRBV5-1 and TRBJ2-1): KAGVTQTPRYLIKTRGQQVTLSCSPISGHRSVSWYQQTPGQGLQFLFEYFSETQRNKGNFPGRFSGRQFSNSRSEMNVSTLELGDSALYLCASSLVAVSSYNEQFFGPGTRLTVL.

The chain couples TRBV7-7 to TRBJ2-2, with a weak D call TRBD2 (5 bases). The germline CDR1 and CDR2 sequences are SSHAT and FNYEAQ (reference sequence). This CDR3 has 13 residues. V was cut by 1 base and J by 7 bases, with 7 bases left in between. CDR3 region: CASSLDRGGELFF. CDR3 DNA sequence: TGTGCCAGCAGCTTAGATCGGGGCGGGGAGCTGTTTTTT. The complete variable domain, with remaining parts taken from reference TRBV7-7 and TRBJ2-2, reads GAGVSQSPRYKVTKRGQDVTLRCDPISSHATLYWYQQALGQGPEFLTYFNYEAQPDKSGLPSDRFSAERPEGSISTLTIQRTEQRDSAMYRCASSLDRGGELFFGEGSRLTVL.

This clone showed up just once. The chain recombines TRBV15 with TRBJ2-3; possibly TRBD1 or TRBD2 for D (5 bases each). The V and J ends lost 5 bases and 3 bases respectively, with 18 bases between them. CDR1 and CDR2 (germline): LNHNV, YYDKDF (reference sequence). The CDR3 covers 16 residues. The CDR3 here is CATSARGGIRTDTQYF. In nucleotides, the CDR3 is TGTGCCACCAGCGCTCGTGGGGGAATTAGGACAGATACGCAGTATTTT.

This chain joins TRBV7-2 and TRBJ2-1; the D gene is possibly TRBD1 (6 bases). Trimming shortened V by 8 bases and J by 1 base, and 15 bases separated the two germline ends. This CDR3 contains 15 residues. Germline V gives CDR1 SGHTA, CDR2 FQGNSA. CDR3 nucleotides: TGTGCCAGCCTCCGACAAGGGGGTTCCTACAATGAGCAGTTCTTC. Protein sequence: CASLRQGGSYNEQFF.

V gene TRBV27 combines with J gene TRBJ2-2, with 7 bases lining up with TRBD1. After removal of 11 bases from V and 1 base from J, the junction contained 4 bases not matched to a gene. From germline, CDR1 is MNHEY and CDR2 SMNVEV (reference sequence). This CDR3 has 13 amino acids. The CDR3: CASGGRNTGELFF. The CDR3 region has the DNA TGTGCCTCAGGGGGTAGGAACACCGGGGAGCTGTTTTTT.

The rearrangement links TRBV2 to TRBJ2-5; D remains unclear. The CDR3 covers 11 residues. V lost 6 bases, J lost 5 bases, and 7 bases lay in between. CDR1 SNHLY and CDR2 FYNNEI come from the germline V gene. The CDR3 DNA reads TGTGCCAGCAGACCATTCGAGACCCAGTACTTC. As protein: CASRPFETQYF. Full variable domain (missing parts from reference TRBV2 and TRBJ2-5): EPEVTQTPSHQVTQMGQEVILRCVPISNHLYFYWYRQILGQKVEFLVSFYNNEISEKSEIFDDQFSVERPDGSNFTLKIRSTKLEDSAMYFCASRPFETQYFGPGTRLLVL.

This clone has a handful of counts. The CDR3 DNA is TGTGCCAGTAGTACTGAACATCAGCCCCAGCATTTT. Translated, it gives CASSTEHQPQHF. The chain joins TRBV19 to TRBJ1-5; no clear D. The length of the CDR3 is 12 residues. CDR1 and CDR2 from the germline V gene are LNHDA and SQIVND (reference sequence). V was clipped by 4 bases and J by 5 bases, with 6 bases between them.

The chain joins TRBV18 to TRBJ2-7; TRBD2 agrees at 9 bases. Trimming removed 3 bases from V and 5 bases from J; junction bases left unmatched: 5. In germline, CDR1 is KGHSH, CDR2 LQKENI. The CDR3 sequence is 14 residues long. In DNA form, the CDR3 reads TGTGCCAGCTCACCGTTCGGGACTAGCAACGAGCAGTACTTC. Protein sequence: CASSPFGTSNEQYF. The full variable domain, in which reference TRBV18 and TRBJ2-7 provide the parts outside the CDR3, is NAGVMQNPRHLVRRRGQEARLRCSPMKGHSHVYWYRQLPEEGLKFMVYLQKENIIDESGMPKERFSAEFPKEGPSILRIQQVVRGDSAAYFCASSPFGTSNEQYFGPGTRLTVT.

V and J are TRBV28 and TRBJ1-1; the match to TRBD1 covers 8 bases. Germline V gene data show CDR1 as MDHEN and CDR2 as SYDVKM. CDR3 length: 15 amino acids. The V gene end was trimmed by 2 bases and the J gene end by 5 bases; junction bases not matched to a gene: 7. The CDR3 loop is CASSLPGTGRTEAFF. CDR3 in DNA: TGTGCCAGCAGTTTACCTGGGACAGGTCGAACTGAAGCTTTCTTT.

In the case of this clone: Other DNA sequences in the sample encode the same CDR3. V is TRBV30 and J is TRBJ1-5; D not certain. The germline V gene encodes CDR1 GTSNPN and CDR2 SVGIG (reference sequence). This CDR3 is 17 amino acids long. V was shortened by 1 base and J by 10 bases, with 26 bases between the two germline ends. CDR3 in DNA: TGTGCCTGGAGTGACTTTTTCGTGAGAACACTACCCCAACCCCAGCATTTT. This gives the protein CAWSDFFVRTLPQPQHF.

The chain combines TRBV27 with TRBJ2-5; 7 bases agree with TRBD2. The CDR3 extends over 14 amino acids. CDR1 is MNHEY, CDR2 SMNVEV, per germline (reference sequence). Losses at the gene ends were 5 bases for V and 7 bases for J; bases not matched to a gene: 10. The DNA for the CDR3 is TGTGCCAGCAGTACTAACACCGGCGGGGGGACCCAGTACTTC. Protein: CASSTNTGGGTQYF.

V and J are TRBV28 and TRBJ1-1; 10 nucleotides match TRBD1. This CDR3 has 16 residues. The V and J ends lost 5 bases and 3 bases, in that order; junction bases with no gene match: 9. The V gene's germline CDR1 is MDHEN and CDR2 SYDVKM. This CDR3 reads CASSPPGTGEDTEAFF. The CDR3 DNA reads TGTGCCAGCAGTCCTCCGGGGACAGGGGAGGACACTGAAGCTTTCTTT.

CDR3 in amino acids: CASSIRDYSSTDTQYF. Written as DNA, the CDR3 is TGTGCCAGTAGTATTAGGGACTATTCAAGCACAGATACGCAGTATTTT. The rearrangement uses TRBV19 and TRBJ2-3; 7 nucleotides align to TRBD2. V shed 3 bases, J shed 0 bases, and the junction held 6 bases outside the gene matches. CDR1 and CDR2 from the germline V gene are LNHDA and SQIVND (reference sequence). The CDR3 has 16 residues.

The chain is built from TRBV5-5 and TRBJ2-1; D possibly corresponds to TRBD2 (5 bases). Per the germline V gene, CDR1 is SGHKS and CDR2 is YYEKEE (reference sequence). V shed 4 bases and J shed 2 bases, with 13 bases lying between them. The CDR3 length is 15 residues. The CDR3 nucleotides read TGTGCCAGCAGCGTTTACGTGGGAGCCTACAATGAGCAGTTCTTC. This codes for CASSVYVGAYNEQFF.

J is TRBJ2-1 and V is TRBV4-3; no clear D gene. The length of the CDR3 is 12 residues. CDR1 LGHNA and CDR2 YSLEER come from the germline V gene. Between the trimmed V and J ends, which lost 1 base and 12 bases, there was a span of 10 bases. Here the CDR3 reads CASSQGGIGQFF. The CDR3 DNA is TGCGCCAGCAGCCAAGGTGGGATCGGGCAGTTCTTC.

In DNA, the CDR3 is TGTGCCAGCAGCCGTATCAGCGGGAGTACTTACCATGAGCAGTTCTTC. Its translation is CASSRISGSTYHEQFF. The chain couples TRBV11-3 to TRBJ2-1, with 8 bases identical to TRBD2. With 5 bases clipped from V and 8 bases from J, the junction kept 14 bases outside the gene matches. There are 16 residues in the CDR3. Germline V CDR1 and CDR2: SGHNT, YENEEA.

The CDR3 loop is CASSPGTSSAYEQYF. The CDR3 DNA sequence: TGCGCCAGCAGCCCCGGGACTAGTAGCGCTTACGAGCAGTACTTC. V gene TRBV5-1 combines with J gene TRBJ2-7, with 8 bases matching TRBD2. Germline CDR1 SGHRS, CDR2 YFSETQ. The J segment lost 4 bases and the V segment lost 4 bases, leaving 10 bases of the junction unmatched. The CDR3 runs to 15 residues.

J is TRBJ1-4 and V is TRBV10-3; D unresolved. V shed 5 bases and J shed 0 bases, with 7 bases lying between them. CDR1 is ENHRY, CDR2 SYGVKD, per germline. CDR3 length: 14 residues. This CDR3 reads CAISTAATNEKLFF. The CDR3 DNA reads as TGTGCCATCAGTACAGCGGCAACTAATGAAAAACTGTTTTTT.

The rearrangement links TRBV19 to TRBJ2-7, with D unclear. This CDR3 comprises 11 residues. Germline-derived CDR1 and CDR2 are LNHDA and SQIVND (reference sequence). V lost 10 bases and J 2 bases, leaving 9 bases between the germline ends. CDR3 amino acids: CATRDPYEQYF. The CDR3 coding sequence is TGTGCCACCAGAGACCCCTACGAGCAGTACTTC.

The chain is built from TRBV18 and TRBJ2-3, with D perhaps matching TRBD1 (5 bases). Looked up from germline, CDR1 is KGHSH and CDR2 is LQKENI. V was cut by 3 bases and J by 1 base, with 11 bases left in between. The CDR3 sequence is 15 residues long. The DNA of the CDR3 is TGTGCCAGCTCACCCAGGGCCGATCGCACAGATACGCAGTATTTT. Its translation is CASSPRADRTDTQYF.

As to this clone: This specimen includes other DNA sequences encoding the same CDR3. The CDR3 loop is CATSRDPAGAYEQYF. CDR3 in DNA: TGTGCCACCAGCAGAGATCCGGCGGGAGCCTACGAGCAGTACTTC. The chain combines TRBV15 with TRBJ2-7; 7 nucleotides line up with TRBD2. The CDR3 has 15 amino acids. From germline, CDR1 is LNHNV and CDR2 YYDKDF (reference sequence). V trimming: 0 bases; J trimming: 2 bases; junction bases outside the gene matches: 4.

This clone was detected only a few times. V is TRBV28 and J is TRBJ1-4; D not certain. Trimming removed 8 bases from V and 4 bases from J, with 8 bases in between. The CDR3 extends over 12 amino acids. Looked up from germline, CDR1 is MDHEN and CDR2 is SYDVKM. Here the CDR3 DNA reads TGTGCCAGCGGACGGCTTAATGAAAAACTGTTTTTT. Protein: CASGRLNEKLFF. Using reference TRBV28 and TRBJ1-4 for the parts outside the CDR3, the full variable domain is DVKVTQSSRYLVKRTGEKVFLECVQDMDHENMFWYRQDPGLGLRLIYFSYDVKMKEKGDIPEGYSVSREKKERFSLILESASTNQTSMYLCASGRLNEKLFFGSGTQLSVL.

This clone came up once. The chain recombines TRBV11-2 with TRBJ2-7; D perhaps matches TRBD1 (5 bases). The CDR3 extends over 13 amino acids. Germline-derived CDR1 and CDR2 are SGHAT and FQNNGV. Trimming cost V 4 bases and J 4 bases, with 11 bases left between them. CDR3 bases: TGTGCCAGCAGCTCACTTTACAGGTACGAGCAGTACTTC. This translates into CASSSLYRYEQYF.

The chain combines TRBV27 with TRBJ1-4; D is undetermined. There are 14 residues in the CDR3. Deletions cut 7 bases from V and 4 bases from J, with 13 bases between. Germline values: CDR1 MNHEY, CDR2 SMNVEV (reference sequence). The CDR3 DNA reads as TGTGCCAGCAAACTGACCGCAAATAATGAAAAACTGTTTTTT. Residues: CASKLTANNEKLFF. Combining the CDR3 with reference TRBV27 and TRBJ1-4 gives the whole variable domain EAQVTQNPRYLITVTGKKLTVTCSQNMNHEYMSWYRQDPGLGLRQIYYSMNVEVTDKGDVPEGYKVSRKEKRNFPLILESPSPNQTSLYFCASKLTANNEKLFFGSGTQLSVL.